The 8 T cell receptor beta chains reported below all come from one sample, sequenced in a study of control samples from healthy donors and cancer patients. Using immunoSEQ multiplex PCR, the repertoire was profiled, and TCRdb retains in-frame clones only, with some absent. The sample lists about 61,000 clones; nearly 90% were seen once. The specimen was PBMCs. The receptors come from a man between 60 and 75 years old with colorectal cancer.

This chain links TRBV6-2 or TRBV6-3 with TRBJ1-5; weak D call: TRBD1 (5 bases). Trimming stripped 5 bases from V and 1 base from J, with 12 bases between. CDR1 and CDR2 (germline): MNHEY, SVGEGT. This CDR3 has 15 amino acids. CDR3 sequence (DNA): TGTGCCAGCAGTCCAGGGTTTACAAGCAATCAGCCCCAGCATTTT. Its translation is CASSPGFTSNQPQHF.

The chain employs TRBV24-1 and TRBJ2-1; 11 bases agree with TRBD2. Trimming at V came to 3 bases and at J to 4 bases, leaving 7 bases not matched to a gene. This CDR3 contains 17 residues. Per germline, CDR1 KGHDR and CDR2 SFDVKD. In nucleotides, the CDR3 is TGTGCCACCAGTGATCCGTCGACTAGCGGGGCGTACAATGAGCAGTTCTTC. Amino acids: CATSDPSTSGAYNEQFF.

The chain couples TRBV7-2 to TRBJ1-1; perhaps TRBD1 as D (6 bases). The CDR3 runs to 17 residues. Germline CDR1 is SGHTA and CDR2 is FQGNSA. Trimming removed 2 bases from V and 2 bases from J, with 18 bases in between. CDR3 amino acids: CASSLMSVGGANTEAFF. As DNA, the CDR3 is TGTGCCAGCAGCTTAATGTCGGTTGGGGGGGCTAACACTGAAGCTTTCTTT. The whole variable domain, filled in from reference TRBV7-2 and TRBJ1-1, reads GAGVSQSPSNKVTEKGKDVELRCDPISGHTALYWYRQSLGQGLEFLIYFQGNSAPDKSGLPSDRFSAERTGGSVSTLTIQRTQQEDSAVYLCASSLMSVGGANTEAFFGQGTRLTVV.

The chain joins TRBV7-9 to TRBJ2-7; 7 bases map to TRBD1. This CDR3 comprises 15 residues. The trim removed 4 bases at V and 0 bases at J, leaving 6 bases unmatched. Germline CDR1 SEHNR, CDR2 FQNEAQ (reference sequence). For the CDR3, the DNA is TGTGCCAGCAGCTACGGGGACAGCAGCTCCTACGAGCAGTACTTC. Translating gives CASSYGDSSSYEQYF.

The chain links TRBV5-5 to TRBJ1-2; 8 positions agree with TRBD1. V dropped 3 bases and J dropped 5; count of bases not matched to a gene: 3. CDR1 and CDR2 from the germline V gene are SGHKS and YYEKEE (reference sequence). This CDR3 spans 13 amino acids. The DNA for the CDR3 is TGTGCCAGCAGCTCCTGGACAGGGTATGGCTACACCTTC. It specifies CASSSWTGYGYTF.

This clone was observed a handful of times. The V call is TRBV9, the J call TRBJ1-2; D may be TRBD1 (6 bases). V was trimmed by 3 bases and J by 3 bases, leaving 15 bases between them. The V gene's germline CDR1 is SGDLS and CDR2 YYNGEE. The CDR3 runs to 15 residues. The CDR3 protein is CASSETGGWDYGYTF. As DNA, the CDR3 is TGTGCCAGCAGCGAGACAGGAGGTTGGGACTATGGCTACACCTTC. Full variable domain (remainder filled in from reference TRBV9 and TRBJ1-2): DSGVTQTPKHLITATGQRVTLRCSPRSGDLSVYWYQQSLDQGLQFLIQYYNGEERAKGNILERFSAQQFPDLHSELNLSSLELGDSALYFCASSETGGWDYGYTFGSGTRLTVV.

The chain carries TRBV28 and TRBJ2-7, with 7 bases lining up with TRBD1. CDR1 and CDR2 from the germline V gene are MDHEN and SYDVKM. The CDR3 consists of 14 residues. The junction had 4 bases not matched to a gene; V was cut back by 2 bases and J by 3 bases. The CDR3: CASSLVSGGYEQYF. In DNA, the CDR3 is TGTGCCAGCAGTTTAGTCTCAGGGGGCTACGAGCAGTACTTC.

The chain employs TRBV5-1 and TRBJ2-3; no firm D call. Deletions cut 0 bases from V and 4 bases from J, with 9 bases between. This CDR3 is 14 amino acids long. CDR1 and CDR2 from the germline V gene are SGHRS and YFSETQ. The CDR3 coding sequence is TGCGCCAGCAGCTTGGTTCCCTCCCCAGATACGCAGTATTTT. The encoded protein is CASSLVPSPDTQYF.